Listed below are T cell receptor beta chains from one sample, sequenced in a study of T cell responses to AZD1222 COVID-19 vaccine. Libraries were prepared by immunoSEQ multiplex PCR; TCRdb keeps only in-frame clonotypes and omits some of them. This table holds 150,000 to 200,000 clones, about 92% found once. Here the sequenced sample was peripheral blood, taken on day 0 of AZD1222 vaccination. The receptors here all came from an adult in good health. Each CDR3 is given with its conserved first and last residue.

>TRBV9|TRBJ2-5
CASSVASGRSGETQYF
>TRBV5-1|TRBJ2-1
CASSLASRAVINEQFF
>TRBV29-1|TRBJ1-1
CSVESEGPEAFF
>TRBV6-6|TRBJ1-3
CASSPTGFGNTIYF
>TRBV6-5|TRBJ1-3
CASSWARGTDTIYF
>TRBV7-9|TRBJ2-3
CASSSTADTQYF
>TRBV7-6|TRBJ2-7
CASSPQGRSTYEQYF
>TRBV6-4|TRBJ2-5
CASSDSMGPLETQYF
>TRBV5-4|TRBJ2-2
CASSLVGGGFGELFF
>TRBV6-2/TRBV6-3|TRBJ2-7
CASSTRSTEPYEQYF
>TRBV3-1/TRBV3-2|TRBJ2-1
CASSQGGIDYNEQFF
>TRBV11-2|TRBJ1-3
CASSLSGNTIYF
>TRBV19|TRBJ1-1
CASSIGAGGNTEAFF
>TRBV6-4|TRBJ2-1
CASSNSDYNEQFF
>TRBV7-8|TRBJ2-7
CASSLREGMGNEQYF
>TRBV2|TRBJ2-1
CAPPGGFLDYNEQFF
>TRBV27|TRBJ2-5
CASSEMGGKTQYF
>TRBV10-3|TRBJ1-5
CAIRGQPQHF
>TRBV7-6|TRBJ2-5
CASGSEEETQYF
>TRBV7-9|TRBJ2-5
CASSPAGTGGETQYF
>TRBV7-8|TRBJ2-1
CASSLFSSGENNEQFF
>TRBV3-1/TRBV3-2|TRBJ2-7
CASSPMGTGYEQYF